The 13 T cell receptor beta chains listed next were all sequenced from one sample in a study of vaccination and CD4 T cells after COVID-19. Which antigens these TCRs recognize remains unknown. Time point of the sample: late sampling 161 to 241 days after vaccination in three convalescent patients. Treatment given: roughly ten-day PBMC culture with coronavirus spike peptide pools or control peptides (ViraFEST assay). Sequencing of cultured CD4+ T cell DNA used the Oncomine TCR Beta short-read assay. TCRdb re-called the PCR reads through MiXCR, storing one row per CDR3 protein. The table records some 20,000 distinct CDR3 sequences, 35% to 40% of them present only once. Here the sequenced sample was CD4+ T cells from blood, cultured in vitro, taken about 7 months after SARS-CoV-2 vaccination. Receptors originate from a human donor who had recovered from COVID-19.

The J gene is TRBJ2-7, the V gene TRBV20-1; D is possibly TRBD1 or TRBD2 (5 bases each). CDR3 length equals 15 residues. In germline, CDR1 is DFQATT, CDR2 SNEGSKA (reference sequence). V was clipped by 1 base and J by 2 bases, with 15 bases between them. CDR3 loop: CSARGTFGTTYEQYF. In nucleotides, the CDR3 is TGCAGTGCTAGAGGTACTTTCGGGACCACCTACGAGCAGTACTTC.

The CDR3 sequence: CSATRAQGGSEQYF. Here the CDR3 DNA reads TGCAGTGCTACCCGAGCACAGGGCGGGTCCGAGCAGTACTTC. The chain carries TRBV20-1 and TRBJ2-7; tentatively, D is TRBD1 (6 bases). This CDR3 contains 14 residues. Trimming pared 4 bases from V and 6 bases from J, leaving 19 bases between. CDR1 is DFQATT and CDR2 is SNEGSKA in the germline V gene (reference sequence).

This clonotype was seen only a few times. The chain is built from TRBV7-6 and TRBJ2-2; TRBD1 might be the D (6 bases). CDR1 and CDR2 (germline): SGHVS, FNYEAQ. The CDR3 sequence is 13 residues long. Trimming left V 5 bases short and J 4 bases short, with 8 bases between. The CDR3 DNA is TGTGCCAGCAGCCGGACAGTCACCGGGGAGCTGTTTTTT. It encodes CASSRTVTGELFF. Using reference TRBV7-6 and TRBJ2-2 for the parts outside the CDR3, the full variable domain is GAGVSQSPRYKVTKRGQDVALRCDPISGHVSLYWYRQALGQGPEFLTYFNYEAQQDKSGLPNDRFSAERPEGSISTLTIQRTEQRDSAMYRCASSRTVTGELFFGEGSRLTVL.

A word on this clonotype: A read error may account for a junction end that differs from germline. The chain has TRBV29-1 and TRBJ2-3; D is ambiguous. The CDR3 has 14 amino acids. The V gene's germline CDR1 is SQVTM and CDR2 ANQGSEA. CDR3 region: CSVEGGPTVDTQYF. Here the CDR3 DNA reads TGCAGCGTCGAAGGCGGACCAACTGTGGATACGCAGTATTTT.

The V and J genes are TRBV20-1 and TRBJ2-7, with 8 bases matching TRBD1. Germline trimming cut 0 bases from V and 4 bases from J; bases unmatched to any gene: 2. The CDR3 runs 13 residues. Germline V gives CDR1 DFQATT, CDR2 SNEGSKA (reference sequence). This chain's CDR3 is CSARDRGPYEQYF. In DNA, the CDR3 is TGCAGTGCTAGAGACAGGGGGCCTTACGAGCAGTACTTC.

By share, this clonotype ranks as medium-sized. The chain links TRBV20-1 to TRBJ1-6; 7 nucleotides match TRBD1. Trimming removed 1 base from V and 7 bases from J; junction bases left unmatched: 10. CDR1 and CDR2 from the germline V gene are DFQATT and SNEGSKA (reference sequence). The CDR3 is made up of 16 amino acids. The CDR3 here is CSARARRAGGNSPLHF. The CDR3, as DNA: TGCAGTGCTAGAGCTCGTAGAGCAGGGGGGAATTCACCCCTCCACTTT.

This clonotype was picked up a small number of times. J is TRBJ1-6 and V is TRBV6-1; D is possibly TRBD1 (5 bases). The V end lost 2 bases, the J end lost 9 bases, and 17 bases lay between the germline ends. Germline V gives CDR1 MNHNS, CDR2 SASEGT. This CDR3 region has 16 residues. The CDR3 loop reads CASSELIWGEGSPLHF. The CDR3 DNA follows: TGTGCCAGCAGTGAATTAATATGGGGGGAAGGTTCACCCCTCCACTTT.

This clonotype showed up just a few times. J is TRBJ1-6 and V is TRBV6-1; 9 nucleotides match TRBD1. There are 14 residues in the CDR3. Unmatched junction bases numbered 6, after V lost 7 bases and J lost 8 bases. The germline gives CDR1 MNHNS, CDR2 SASEGT. This chain's CDR3 is CASTTTGGYSPLHF. The CDR3 DNA is TGTGCCAGCACCACTACAGGGGGCTATTCACCCCTCCACTTT.

Only a few counts were recorded for this clonotype. This rearrangement joins TRBV19 to TRBJ1-1; 12 bases map to TRBD1. Losses at the gene ends were 5 bases for V and 2 bases for J; bases not matched to a gene: 9. The CDR3 contains 17 residues. Germline V gives CDR1 LNHDA, CDR2 SQIVND (reference sequence). The CDR3 region is CASSRDRGRVGNTEAFF. Written as DNA, the CDR3 is TGTGCCAGTAGTCGGGACAGGGGGCGAGTAGGCAACACTGAAGCTTTCTTT.

The rearrangement joins TRBV7-8 to TRBJ2-6; D is unclear. The CDR3 runs 12 residues. Trimming left V 7 bases short and J 5 bases short, with 6 bases between. CDR1 and CDR2 (germline): SGHVS, FQNEAQ. The CDR3: CASTRRANVLTF. In DNA form, the CDR3 reads TGTGCCAGCACCCGCCGGGCCAACGTCCTGACTTTC.

The sample holds a few counts of this clonotype. Here the CDR3 reads CASSLSRSSYEQYF. The CDR3 nucleotides are TGTGCCAGCAGCTTATCGAGGAGCTCCTACGAGCAGTACTTC. The chain couples TRBV7-9 to TRBJ2-7; no definite D call. V was shortened by 2 bases and J by 0 bases, with 8 bases between the two germline ends. The CDR3 consists of 14 residues. Germline V gene sequence: CDR1 SEHNR, CDR2 FQNEAQ (reference sequence).

This clonotype is classed as medium-sized. The chain combines TRBV7-6 with TRBJ1-1; no definite D call. From germline, CDR1 is SGHVS and CDR2 FNYEAQ. Trimming removed 3 bases at V and 6 bases at J, with 8 bases between. The CDR3 contains 12 residues. The CDR3 nucleotides are TGTGCCAGCAGCTTGTTGGGTTCTGAAGCTTTCTTT. It yields the protein CASSLLGSEAFF. Complete variable domain (other parts from reference TRBV7-6 and TRBJ1-1): GAGVSQSPRYKVTKRGQDVALRCDPISGHVSLYWYRQALGQGPEFLTYFNYEAQQDKSGLPNDRFSAERPEGSISTLTIQRTEQRDSAMYRCASSLLGSEAFFGQGTRLTVV.

The V call is TRBV7-3, the J call TRBJ2-5; tentative D call: TRBD2 (5 bases). The CDR3 has 14 amino acids. Looked up from germline, CDR1 is SGHTA and CDR2 is FQGTGA. Trimming took 3 bases from V and 4 from J, leaving 12 bases between them. As DNA, the CDR3 is TGTGCCAGCAGCTTGGGAGCCGAATCAGAGACCCAGTACTTC. Encoded protein: CASSLGAESETQYF. Variable domain in full (rest from reference TRBV7-3 and TRBJ2-5): GAGVSQTPSNKVTEKGKYVELRCDPISGHTALYWYRQSLGQGPEFLIYFQGTGAADDSGLPNDRFFAVRPEGSVSTLKIQRTERGDSAVYLCASSLGAESETQYFGPGTRLLVL.